This record looks at one T cell receptor beta chain sequence and its context. The antigen is unknown. Deletions cut 0 bases from V and 4 bases from J, with 9 bases between. The CDR3 length is 14 residues. The germline gives CDR1 MNHEY, CDR2 SVGAGI. Blood replicates held 0.5 ug DNA, tumor or normal breast approximately 1.5 ug, two each. This table comes from immunoSEQ multiplex PCR, and its TCRdb copy is limited to in-frame clones, with some not included. Of 60,000 to 75,000 clones in the sample, more than 70% were seen once. The record originates from a study of early stage breast cancer tumors. Study-wide context: Roughly 8 ER+/PR+/HER2- tumors were invasive ductal; a few were invasive lobular. Samples were sequenced at about 10-fold average coverage. Study findings and constraints: Compared with adjacent normal breast tissue, tumors showed around 2.7-fold greater T cell density and higher clonality.

This TCR was recovered from a person in their 40s with breast cancer. The chain employs TRBV6-5 and TRBJ1-2, with no clear D. The material sequenced was blood. CDR3 in DNA: TGTGCCAGCAGTTACTCCCAGGAGGGCTATGGCTACACCTTC. Amino acids: CASSYSQEGYGYTF.